These T cell receptor beta chains were read from a single sample in a study of CD8 T cells in Susac syndrome. Using its own MiXCR run on the immunoSEQ multiplex PCR reads, TCRdb lists one record per CDR3 protein. The data contain about 190,000 distinct CDR3 sequences, around 95% of them singletons. The material sequenced was CD8+ T cells from PBMCs. Receptors originate from a human donor with Susac syndrome. Each CDR3 is given with its conserved first and last residue. The D gene is left open where the match is weak. Some rows have no size entry. The others give once, few or many, or a class for an expanded clone.

d_gene: NA
abundance: NA
j_gene: TRBJ2-7
v_gene: TRBV15
len: 14
CDR3nt: TGTGCCACCAGCAGTGGAGGATCCTCCTACGAGCAGTACTTC
CDR3aa: CATSSGGSSYEQYF

d_gene: NA
abundance: NA
j_gene: TRBJ1-5
v_gene: TRBV7-9
len: 12
CDR3nt: TGTGCCAGCAGTCAGGGCGATCAGCCCCAGCATTTT
CDR3aa: CASSQGDQPQHF

d_gene: NA
abundance: few
j_gene: TRBJ1-1
v_gene: TRBV18
len: 13
CDR3nt: TGTGCCAGCTCACCAGTCGGGGACACTGAAGCTTTCTTT
CDR3aa: CASSPVGDTEAFF

d_gene: NA
abundance: NA
j_gene: TRBJ1-1
v_gene: TRBV9
len: 15
CDR3nt: TGTGCCAGCAGCGCACGTGAAGGGGGAGGCACTGAAGCTTTCTTT
CDR3aa: CASSAREGGGTEAFF

d_gene: TRBD2
abundance: NA
j_gene: TRBJ2-3
v_gene: TRBV15
len: 16
CDR3nt: TGTGCCACCAGCAGAGGCTCTAGCGGGGGGACAGATACGCAGTATTTT
CDR3aa: CATSRGSSGGTDTQYF

d_gene: NA
abundance: NA
j_gene: TRBJ2-1
v_gene: TRBV10-3
len: 14
CDR3nt: TGTGCCATCAGTGCCCGCCAGGGAGGCAATGAGCAGTTCTTC
CDR3aa: CAISARQGGNEQFF

d_gene: NA
abundance: NA
j_gene: TRBJ1-1
v_gene: TRBV7-9
len: 12
CDR3nt: TGTGCCAGCAGCTTACGCCCACCTGAAGCTTTCTTT
CDR3aa: CASSLRPPEAFF

d_gene: NA
abundance: NA
j_gene: TRBJ2-3
v_gene: TRBV27
len: 13
CDR3nt: TGTGCCAGCAGTTTCGTTTCGACAGATACGCAGTATTTT
CDR3aa: CASSFVSTDTQYF

d_gene: NA
abundance: NA
j_gene: TRBJ2-7
v_gene: TRBV20-1
len: 13
CDR3nt: TGCAGTGCTAGAGTGGCACAGTCCTACGAGCAGTACTTC
CDR3aa: CSARVAQSYEQYF

d_gene: NA
abundance: NA
j_gene: TRBJ2-1
v_gene: TRBV19
len: 16
CDR3nt: TGTGCCAGTAGTCCCCGGGGCGGAAGTACCTACAATGAGCAGTTCTTC
CDR3aa: CASSPRGGSTYNEQFF

d_gene: NA
abundance: NA
j_gene: TRBJ1-1
v_gene: TRBV6-5
len: 16
CDR3nt: TGTGCCAGCAGTTACTCGACGGAGGGCGCCTATACTGAAGCTTTCTTT
CDR3aa: CASSYSTEGAYTEAFF

d_gene: TRBD1
abundance: NA
j_gene: TRBJ2-3
v_gene: TRBV5-6
len: 14
CDR3nt: TGTGCCAGCAGCTCGGGACAGGGGGCAGATACGCAGTATTTT
CDR3aa: CASSSGQGADTQYF

d_gene: NA
abundance: NA
j_gene: TRBJ1-1
v_gene: TRBV12-3/TRBV12-4
len: 13
CDR3nt: TGTGCCAGCAGTTCTCCAGGTAACACTGAAGCTTTCTTT
CDR3aa: CASSSPGNTEAFF

d_gene: TRBD2
abundance: NA
j_gene: TRBJ2-7
v_gene: TRBV20-1
len: 17
CDR3nt: TGCAGTGCTAGAGATGGCCTAGCGGGGGGTTCCCCCTACGAGCAGTACTTC
CDR3aa: CSARDGLAGGSPYEQYF

d_gene: NA
abundance: NA
j_gene: TRBJ2-2
v_gene: TRBV6-5
len: 15
CDR3nt: TGTGCCAGCAGTTTGGCCCTAGGGCCCACCGGGGAGCTGTTTTTT
CDR3aa: CASSLALGPTGELFF

d_gene: NA
abundance: NA
j_gene: TRBJ2-1
v_gene: TRBV29-1
len: 19
CDR3nt: TGCAGCGCATATGGGGGGACAGAGAGTCAGCAAAGCTCCTACAATGAGCAGTTCTTC
CDR3aa: CSAYGGTESQQSSYNEQFF

d_gene: NA
abundance: NA
j_gene: TRBJ2-7
v_gene: TRBV9
len: 17
CDR3nt: TGTGCCAGCAGCGACAACCCGGGGCCCTTACTAACCTACGAGCAGTACTTC
CDR3aa: CASSDNPGPLLTYEQYF

d_gene: NA
abundance: NA
j_gene: TRBJ2-7
v_gene: TRBV6-5
len: 15
CDR3nt: TGTGCCAGCAGTTACATAGAGGTCCCTACGTACGAGCAGTACTTC
CDR3aa: CASSYIEVPTYEQYF

d_gene: TRBD2
abundance: NA
j_gene: TRBJ2-1
v_gene: TRBV9
len: 15
CDR3nt: TGTGCCAGCAGCGTAGGGAGCGGGAGTGGGAATGAGCAGTTCTTC
CDR3aa: CASSVGSGSGNEQFF

d_gene: NA
abundance: NA
j_gene: TRBJ2-3
v_gene: TRBV5-8
len: 16
CDR3nt: TGTGCCAGCAGCTTGGGGCTAGCTCCCGTGGTAGATACGCAGTATTTT
CDR3aa: CASSLGLAPVVDTQYF

d_gene: NA
abundance: NA
j_gene: TRBJ2-3
v_gene: TRBV4-1
len: 16
CDR3nt: TGCGCCAGCAGTCAAGTGGAGGACTTCCCGACAGATACGCAGTATTTT
CDR3aa: CASSQVEDFPTDTQYF

d_gene: TRBD2
abundance: once
j_gene: TRBJ2-7
v_gene: TRBV28
len: 16
CDR3nt: TGTGCCAGCAGTTTATTTTCGAGGGAGGGGTTGTATGAGCAGTACTTC
CDR3aa: CASSLFSREGLYEQYF

d_gene: NA
abundance: NA
j_gene: TRBJ2-7
v_gene: TRBV5-1
len: 16
CDR3nt: TGCGCCAGCAGCCCTGAACGGGGTAGCGGAGACTACGAGCAGTACTTC
CDR3aa: CASSPERGSGDYEQYF

d_gene: TRBD2
abundance: NA
j_gene: TRBJ2-1
v_gene: TRBV9
len: 16
CDR3nt: TGTGCCAGCAGCGTAGAAGGGGTTAGCGGGAGTAGTGAGCAGTTCTTC
CDR3aa: CASSVEGVSGSSEQFF

d_gene: NA
abundance: NA
j_gene: TRBJ2-5
v_gene: TRBV28
len: 13
CDR3nt: TGTGCCAGCGGGAAAGACAGCCAAGAGACCCAGTACTTC
CDR3aa: CASGKDSQETQYF

d_gene: NA
abundance: NA
j_gene: TRBJ2-2
v_gene: TRBV11-2
len: 14
CDR3nt: TGTGCCAGCAGCTTCGCAACCTACACCGGGGAGCTGTTTTTT
CDR3aa: CASSFATYTGELFF

d_gene: NA
abundance: NA
j_gene: TRBJ2-7
v_gene: TRBV12-3/TRBV12-4
len: 14
CDR3nt: TGTGCCAGCAGCGCGTCCGGGGTTTCCTACGAGCAGTACTTC
CDR3aa: CASSASGVSYEQYF

d_gene: NA
abundance: NA
j_gene: TRBJ2-1
v_gene: TRBV14
len: 15
CDR3nt: TGTGCCAGCAGTCTACGCCGGGACCAATGGAATGAGCAGTTCTTC
CDR3aa: CASSLRRDQWNEQFF

d_gene: NA
abundance: NA
j_gene: TRBJ1-1
v_gene: TRBV7-9
len: 11
CDR3nt: TGTGCCAGCAGACAGGATTCTGAAGCTTTCTTT
CDR3aa: CASRQDSEAFF

d_gene: NA
abundance: once
j_gene: TRBJ2-2
v_gene: TRBV7-8
len: 15
CDR3nt: TGTGCCAGCAGCTTAGTCAACAGAGACACCGGGGAGCTGTTTTTT
CDR3aa: CASSLVNRDTGELFF

d_gene: NA
abundance: NA
j_gene: TRBJ2-7
v_gene: TRBV6-2/TRBV6-3
len: 14
CDR3nt: TGTGCCAGCAGACAATCGACAGGATCCTACGAGCAGTACTTC
CDR3aa: CASRQSTGSYEQYF

d_gene: NA
abundance: NA
j_gene: TRBJ2-1
v_gene: TRBV11-2
len: 11
CDR3nt: TGTGCCATCCGGACCGTCAATGAGCAGTTCTTC
CDR3aa: CAIRTVNEQFF

d_gene: NA
abundance: NA
j_gene: TRBJ2-7
v_gene: TRBV20-1
len: 12
CDR3nt: TGCAGTGCTCTCACAGGGTCCTACGAGCAGTACTTC
CDR3aa: CSALTGSYEQYF

d_gene: NA
abundance: NA
j_gene: TRBJ2-2
v_gene: TRBV7-9
len: 15
CDR3nt: TGTGCCAGCAGCTTAGTCACTCGTAACACCGGGGAGCTGTTTTTT
CDR3aa: CASSLVTRNTGELFF

d_gene: TRBD2
abundance: NA
j_gene: TRBJ2-3
v_gene: TRBV7-8
len: 14
CDR3nt: TGTGCCAGCAGCTCGAGCGGGGGTTACGATACGCAGTATTTT
CDR3aa: CASSSSGGYDTQYF

d_gene: NA
abundance: NA
j_gene: TRBJ2-3
v_gene: TRBV5-1
len: 15
CDR3nt: TGCGCCAGCAGCCTCCAGGACAGTAGCACAGATACGCAGTATTTT
CDR3aa: CASSLQDSSTDTQYF

d_gene: NA
abundance: NA
j_gene: TRBJ2-1
v_gene: TRBV29-1
len: 13
CDR3nt: TGCAGCGTGCCGGGCAGGACGGACAATGAGCAGTTCTTC
CDR3aa: CSVPGRTDNEQFF

d_gene: TRBD2
abundance: NA
j_gene: TRBJ2-1
v_gene: TRBV14
len: 18
CDR3nt: TGTGCCAGCAGCCACGGGGGACTAGCGGGAGGGCCACGTAATGAGCAGTTCTTC
CDR3aa: CASSHGGLAGGPRNEQFF

d_gene: TRBD2
abundance: once
j_gene: TRBJ2-7
v_gene: TRBV28
len: 15
CDR3nt: TGTGCCAGCAGTCCCACGGGACTAGGGGAATACGAGCAGTACTTC
CDR3aa: CASSPTGLGEYEQYF

d_gene: TRBD1
abundance: NA
j_gene: TRBJ1-5
v_gene: TRBV4-1
len: 17
CDR3nt: TGCGCCAGCAGCCCTAAGGGGGCTGCGAGCAGCAATCAGCCCCAGCATTTT
CDR3aa: CASSPKGAASSNQPQHF

d_gene: NA
abundance: NA
j_gene: TRBJ1-5
v_gene: TRBV12-3/TRBV12-4
len: 13
CDR3nt: TGTGCCAGCAGATTGGGGGTGGAGGGGCCCCAGCATTTT
CDR3aa: CASRLGVEGPQHF

d_gene: TRBD2
abundance: NA
j_gene: TRBJ2-5
v_gene: TRBV7-9
len: 16
CDR3nt: TGTGCCAGCAGCTCCCCGACTAGCGGGGTTCAAGAGACCCAGTACTTC
CDR3aa: CASSSPTSGVQETQYF

d_gene: NA
abundance: once
j_gene: TRBJ1-1
v_gene: TRBV12-3/TRBV12-4
len: 12
CDR3nt: TGTGCCAGCAGTATGACGTACACTGAAGCTTTCTTT
CDR3aa: CASSMTYTEAFF

d_gene: NA
abundance: NA
j_gene: TRBJ2-7
v_gene: TRBV4-1
len: 13
CDR3nt: TGCGCCAGCAGCCAAGAAGGACGCTACGAGCAGTACTTC
CDR3aa: CASSQEGRYEQYF

d_gene: NA
abundance: NA
j_gene: TRBJ1-3
v_gene: TRBV4-1
len: 16
CDR3nt: TGCGCCAGCAGCCCACACGACCAAAACTATGGAAACACCATATATTTT
CDR3aa: CASSPHDQNYGNTIYF

d_gene: NA
abundance: NA
j_gene: TRBJ2-7
v_gene: TRBV30
len: 11
CDR3nt: TGTGCCTGGAGTAACGCCTACGAGCAGTACTTC
CDR3aa: CAWSNAYEQYF

d_gene: TRBD2
abundance: once
j_gene: TRBJ2-1
v_gene: TRBV9
len: 16
CDR3nt: TGTGCCAGCAGCGTCCGAAGTTTTAGCGGGAGCAATGAGCAGTTCTTC
CDR3aa: CASSVRSFSGSNEQFF

d_gene: NA
abundance: NA
j_gene: TRBJ1-2
v_gene: TRBV20-1
len: 15
CDR3nt: TGCAGTGCTAGAGATCTCGCAGGGCACTCCTATGGCTACACCTTC
CDR3aa: CSARDLAGHSYGYTF

d_gene: NA
abundance: NA
j_gene: TRBJ1-2
v_gene: TRBV4-2
len: 14
CDR3nt: TGTGCCAGCAGCCAAGAAGAAGGAGACTATGGCTACACCTTC
CDR3aa: CASSQEEGDYGYTF

d_gene: NA
abundance: once
j_gene: TRBJ1-3
v_gene: TRBV12-3/TRBV12-4
len: 14
CDR3nt: TGTGCCACCTCCTGGGGGGGCTCTGGAAACACCATATATTTT
CDR3aa: CATSWGGSGNTIYF